This passage covers 17 T cell receptor beta chains from one sample sequenced in a study of blood T cell repertoires in COVID-19. Generated by immunoSEQ multiplex PCR, the TCRdb table keeps only in-frame clones and is missing some. Among 140,000 to 150,000 clones listed, around 91% were seen once. Input material: peripheral blood. The receptors shown here come from a man between 18 and 35 years old with COVID-19, enrolled during active disease.

This clone was seen more than once but under ten times. The chain combines TRBV5-3 with TRBJ2-7, with 7 bases identical to TRBD2. TRBV5-3 is noted as an ORF with a role that remains uncertain. This CDR3 comprises 16 residues. With 3 bases clipped from V and 2 bases from J, the junction kept 11 bases outside the gene matches. DNA of the CDR3: TGTGCCAGAAGCTACGGGTTTTCTAGCGGACCCTACGAGCAGTACTTC. This gives the protein CARSYGFSSGPYEQYF.

The chain employs TRBV28 and TRBJ1-5; D not resolved. V was shortened by 10 bases and J by 0 bases, with 13 bases between the two germline ends. CDR1 MDHEN and CDR2 SYDVKM come from the germline V gene. CDR3 length equals 14 residues. The CDR3, as DNA: TGTGCCACCGCCGTCGGTTCTAGCAATCAGCCCCAGCATTTT. Translating it yields CATAVGSSNQPQHF.

The chain couples TRBV28 to TRBJ1-5; no clear D gene. Trimming shortened V by 6 bases and J by 1 base, and 7 bases separated the two germline ends. In germline, CDR1 is MDHEN, CDR2 SYDVKM. The CDR3 contains 13 residues. The CDR3 DNA follows: TGTGCCAGCAGACTAGAAAGCAATCAGCCCCAGCATTTT. This gives the protein CASRLESNQPQHF.

The CDR3 nucleotides read TGCGCCAGCAGCTTGGAAGGACTACACACAGATACGCAGTATTTT. Amino acid sequence: CASSLEGLHTDTQYF. The chain is built from TRBV5-1 and TRBJ2-3, with D perhaps TRBD2 (6 bases). CDR1 and CDR2 (germline): SGHRS, YFSETQ. The CDR3 runs to 15 residues. Trimming cost V 0 bases and J 2 bases, with 10 bases left between them.

The chain uses TRBV4-1 and TRBJ2-7; D perhaps matches TRBD2 (6 bases). V was shortened by 0 bases and J by 4 bases, with 19 bases between the two germline ends. The germline V gene encodes CDR1 MGHRA and CDR2 YSYEKL. The CDR3 totals 17 residues. The CDR3 loop reads CASSQDGVGIGGYEQYF. The CDR3 DNA reads as TGCGCCAGCAGCCAAGATGGAGTAGGGATCGGGGGATACGAGCAGTACTTC.

In its sample, this clone was seen a few times. The CDR3, as DNA: TGTGCCTGGACAGGGGGGCCCTATAATTCACCCCTCCACTTT. Translation gives CAWTGGPYNSPLHF. This sequence joins TRBV30 and TRBJ1-6; 7 positions agree with TRBD1. The V and J ends lost 4 bases and 2 bases, in that order; junction bases with no gene match: 2. Germline V gene data show CDR1 as GTSNPN and CDR2 as SVGIG (reference sequence). This CDR3 spans 14 amino acids. Supplemented by reference TRBV30 and TRBJ1-6, the full variable domain reads SQTIHQWPATLVQPVGSPLSLECTVEGTSNPNLYWYRQAAGRGLQLLFYSVGIGQISSEVPQNLSASRPQDRQFILSSKKLLLSDSGFYLCAWTGGPYNSPLHFGNGTRLTVT.

The chain employs TRBV27 and TRBJ1-4; tentatively, D is TRBD1 (5 bases). Germline CDR1 reads MNHEY; CDR2 reads SMNVEV (reference sequence). V was pared by 4 bases and J by 3 bases, with 12 bases between. The CDR3 sequence is 15 residues long. CDR3 amino acids: CASSWRGRPNEKLFF. The CDR3, as DNA: TGTGCCAGCAGTTGGAGGGGTAGGCCTAATGAAAAACTGTTTTTT.

The J gene is TRBJ1-5, the V gene TRBV2; D ambiguous. CDR1 and CDR2 from the germline V gene are SNHLY and FYNNEI. The CDR3 length is 12 residues. With 4 bases removed from V and 8 bases from J, the gap between germline ends came to 9 bases. The CDR3 spells CASSVAVEPQHF. CDR3 DNA: TGTGCCAGCAGTGTCGCAGTGGAGCCCCAGCATTTT.

The chain employs TRBV10-3 and TRBJ1-4; TRBD1 matches 9 bases. CDR1 is ENHRY and CDR2 is SYGVKD in the germline V gene. V lost 4 bases to trimming and J lost 7 bases; unmatched junction nucleotides: 7. The CDR3 spans 15 residues. The CDR3 sequence: CAISGSGTGIEKLFF. In DNA, the CDR3 is TGTGCCATCAGTGGGTCCGGGACAGGGATTGAAAAACTGTTTTTT.

This rearrangement joins TRBV7-3 to TRBJ2-5; 9 nucleotides match TRBD2. V dropped 3 bases and J dropped 5; count of bases not matched to a gene: 7. The CDR3 runs 15 residues. The germline gives CDR1 SGHTA, CDR2 FQGTGA. CDR3 amino acids: CASSFLGAGGETQYF. Here the CDR3 DNA reads TGTGCCAGCAGCTTTTTAGGTGCGGGAGGGGAGACCCAGTACTTC.

The V gene is TRBV7-9, the J gene TRBJ1-6, with D possibly being TRBD1 (6 bases). Germline V gene data show CDR1 as SEHNR and CDR2 as FQNEAQ (reference sequence). The germline V and J ends were trimmed by 5 bases and 4 bases, with 12 bases remaining between them. The CDR3 runs to 15 residues. The DNA of the CDR3 is TGTGCCAGCAGCCCCGCACAGGGATATAATTCACCCCTCCACTTT. Residues: CASSPAQGYNSPLHF.

This chain links TRBV7-2 with TRBJ2-7; TRBD2 matches at 9 bases. With V trimmed by 5 bases and J by 6 bases, 8 bases remained unmatched. Germline V gene lookup returns CDR1 SGHTA and CDR2 FQGNSA. CDR3 length equals 14 residues. The CDR3 DNA reads as TGTGCCAGCAGCCGTAATAGCGGGAGTGGCGAGCAGTACTTC. Translating it yields CASSRNSGSGEQYF.

The gene calls are TRBV13 and TRBJ2-2; a possible D gene is TRBD2 (5 bases). V was pared by 2 bases and J by 2 bases, with 15 bases between. CDR3 length: 17 residues. From germline, CDR1 is PRHDT and CDR2 FYEKMQ (reference sequence). The CDR3 is CASSLSGRNPNTGELFF. DNA for the CDR3: TGTGCCAGCAGCTTAAGCGGCAGAAATCCTAACACCGGGGAGCTGTTTTTT.

The chain has TRBV28 and TRBJ1-1; D is possibly TRBD1 (5 bases). CDR1 MDHEN and CDR2 SYDVKM come from the germline V gene. Between the trimmed V and J ends, which lost 6 bases and 7 bases, there was a span of 9 bases. The CDR3 is made up of 11 amino acids. The CDR3 region has the DNA TGTGCCAGCAGCCATGACAGTGAAGCTTTCTTT. Translated: CASSHDSEAFF. Complete variable domain (other parts from reference TRBV28 and TRBJ1-1): DVKVTQSSRYLVKRTGEKVFLECVQDMDHENMFWYRQDPGLGLRLIYFSYDVKMKEKGDIPEGYSVSREKKERFSLILESASTNQTSMYLCASSHDSEAFFGQGTRLTVV.

This clone was counted between two and nine times. The gene calls are TRBV18 and TRBJ1-1; possibly TRBD1 for D (5 bases). CDR1 is KGHSH and CDR2 is LQKENI in the germline V gene. V was clipped by 3 bases and J by 1 base, with 9 bases between them. This CDR3 region has 14 residues. The CDR3 region is CASSPGLQNTEAFF. Here the CDR3 DNA reads TGTGCCAGCTCACCGGGACTTCAGAACACTGAAGCTTTCTTT.

The rearrangement joins TRBV7-6 to TRBJ2-7; 7 bases agree with TRBD1. The CDR3 is 16 residues long. With 1 base clipped from V and 0 bases from J, the junction kept 6 bases outside the gene matches. Germline V CDR1 and CDR2: SGHVS, FNYEAQ. In DNA, the CDR3 is TGTGCCAGCAGCTTAGTAGACAGGGTAAACTCCTACGAGCAGTACTTC. It yields the protein CASSLVDRVNSYEQYF.

The CDR3 DNA sequence: TGTGCCAGCAGCTTAGAAGCGGGAGGGCCAAGAGACGAGCAGTACTTC. This codes for CASSLEAGGPRDEQYF. This chain connects TRBV5-4 to TRBJ2-7; 10 nucleotides line up with TRBD2. Looked up from germline, CDR1 is SGHNT and CDR2 is YYREEE (reference sequence). Trimming cost V 2 bases and J 5 bases; bases outside gene matches: 10. The CDR3 sequence is 16 residues long.